This T cell receptor (beta chain) originates from a study of radiotherapy plus CTLA-4 blockade in lung cancer. Overall study: With 31% of patients having disease control, objective responses were seen in roughly 18%.

The ends were cut back, 2 bases at V and 2 bases at J, with 14 bases in the middle. Looked up from germline, CDR1 is SGHRS and CDR2 is YFSETQ. CDR3 length: 15 amino acids. Chemo-refractory metastatic non-small-cell lung cancer patients were treated with focal radiation plus CTLA-4 blockade with ipilimumab. The repertoire was sequenced with immunoSEQ multiplex PCR; TCRdb's copy has only in-frame clones and lacks some. The sample has about 73,000 clones; around 90% are singletons. The clonotype comes from a human donor with non-small cell lung cancer that progressed on radiotherapy plus ipilimumab. The sequencing used peripheral blood, collected from a patient treated with radiotherapy plus ipilimumab. V gene TRBV5-1 combines with J gene TRBJ2-7, with D unresolved. The CDR3 spells CASSLGTATAYEQYF. CDR3 coding DNA: TGCGCCAGCAGCTTAGGAACAGCGACCGCCTACGAGCAGTACTTC. The full variable domain, completed using reference TRBV5-1 and TRBJ2-7, is KAGVTQTPRYLIKTRGQQVTLSCSPISGHRSVSWYQQTPGQGLQFLFEYFSETQRNKGNFPGRFSGRQFSNSRSEMNVSTLELGDSALYLCASSLGTATAYEQYFGPGTRLTVT.